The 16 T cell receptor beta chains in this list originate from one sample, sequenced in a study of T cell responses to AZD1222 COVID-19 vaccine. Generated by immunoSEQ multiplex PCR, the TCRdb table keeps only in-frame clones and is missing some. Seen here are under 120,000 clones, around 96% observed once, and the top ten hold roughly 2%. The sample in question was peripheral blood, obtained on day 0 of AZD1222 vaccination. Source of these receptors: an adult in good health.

CDR3 loop: CASSIVAWGTDTYGYTF. The CDR3 DNA is TGTGCCAGTAGTATAGTCGCTTGGGGGACAGACACCTATGGCTACACCTTC. J is TRBJ1-2 and V is TRBV19; 7 bases map to TRBD1. The V gene end was trimmed by 1 base and the J gene end by 4 bases; junction bases not matched to a gene: 12. Germline loops: CDR1 LNHDA, CDR2 SQIVND (reference sequence). The CDR3 extends over 17 amino acids.

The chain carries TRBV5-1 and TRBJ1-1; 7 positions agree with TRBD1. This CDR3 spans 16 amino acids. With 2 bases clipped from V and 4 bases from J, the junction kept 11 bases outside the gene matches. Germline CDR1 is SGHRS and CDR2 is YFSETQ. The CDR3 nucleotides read TGCGCCAGCAGCTTATCTGAGGGGGCGTCGATCACTGAAGCTTTCTTT. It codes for CASSLSEGASITEAFF.

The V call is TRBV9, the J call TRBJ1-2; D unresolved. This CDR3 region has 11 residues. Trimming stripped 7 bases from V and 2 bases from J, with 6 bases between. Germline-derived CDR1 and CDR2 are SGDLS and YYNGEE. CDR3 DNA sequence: TGTGCCAGCTCTGGAAACTATGGCTACACCTTC. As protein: CASSGNYGYTF.

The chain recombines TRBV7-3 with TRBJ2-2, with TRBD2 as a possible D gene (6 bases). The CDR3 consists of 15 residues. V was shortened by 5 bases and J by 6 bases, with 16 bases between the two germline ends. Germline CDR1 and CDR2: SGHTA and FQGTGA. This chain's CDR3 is CASSNLGGGAGELFF. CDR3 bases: TGTGCCAGCAGCAATCTTGGGGGAGGAGCCGGGGAGCTGTTTTTT.

CDR3 coding DNA: TGCGCCAGCAGCTTGGGGTATACAAATGAGCAGTTCTTC. It specifies CASSLGYTNEQFF. The rearrangement links TRBV5-1 to TRBJ2-1; no firm D call. Germline loops: CDR1 SGHRS, CDR2 YFSETQ. The length of the CDR3 is 13 residues. The V end was cut by 0 bases, the J end by 7 bases, with 8 bases between.

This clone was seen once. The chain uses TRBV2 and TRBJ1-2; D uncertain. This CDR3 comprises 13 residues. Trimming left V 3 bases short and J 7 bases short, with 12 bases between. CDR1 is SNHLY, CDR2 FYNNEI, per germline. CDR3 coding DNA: TGTGCCAGCAGTGAGGTCGGGCGCGGTGGCTACACCTTC. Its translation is CASSEVGRGGYTF.

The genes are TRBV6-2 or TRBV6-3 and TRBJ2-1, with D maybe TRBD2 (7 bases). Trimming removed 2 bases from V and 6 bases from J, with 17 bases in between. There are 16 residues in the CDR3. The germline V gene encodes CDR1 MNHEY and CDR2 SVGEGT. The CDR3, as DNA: TGTGCCAGCAGTTACGATCGGCGGGGGCAGACCAATGAGCAGTTCTTC. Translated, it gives CASSYDRRGQTNEQFF.

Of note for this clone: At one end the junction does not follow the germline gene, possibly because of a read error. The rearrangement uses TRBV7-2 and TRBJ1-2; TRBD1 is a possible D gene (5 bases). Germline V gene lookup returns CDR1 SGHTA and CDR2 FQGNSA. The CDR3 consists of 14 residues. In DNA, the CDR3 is TGTGCCAGCAGCTCCCCATCGGGACGAGTGGGAGCCCTCTTC. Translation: CASSSPSGRVGALF.

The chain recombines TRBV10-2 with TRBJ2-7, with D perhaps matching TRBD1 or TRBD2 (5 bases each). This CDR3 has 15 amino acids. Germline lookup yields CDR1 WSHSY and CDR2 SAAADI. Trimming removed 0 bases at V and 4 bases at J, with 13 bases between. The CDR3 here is CASSESSGAGYEQYF. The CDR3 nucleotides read TGCGCCAGCAGTGAGTCCTCCGGGGCAGGTTACGAGCAGTACTTC.

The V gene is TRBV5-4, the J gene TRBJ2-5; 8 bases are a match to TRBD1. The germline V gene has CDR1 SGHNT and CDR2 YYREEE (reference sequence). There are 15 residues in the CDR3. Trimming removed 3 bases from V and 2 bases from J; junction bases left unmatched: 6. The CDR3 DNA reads TGTGCCAGCAGCTCCACTGGGACAGGTCAAGAGACCCAGTACTTC. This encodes CASSSTGTGQETQYF.

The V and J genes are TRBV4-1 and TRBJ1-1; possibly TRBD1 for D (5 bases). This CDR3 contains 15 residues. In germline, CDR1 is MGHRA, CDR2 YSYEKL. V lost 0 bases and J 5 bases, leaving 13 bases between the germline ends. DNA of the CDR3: TGCGCCAGCAGCCAAGAGGGATCCCGGGGGACTGAAGCTTTCTTT. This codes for CASSQEGSRGTEAFF.

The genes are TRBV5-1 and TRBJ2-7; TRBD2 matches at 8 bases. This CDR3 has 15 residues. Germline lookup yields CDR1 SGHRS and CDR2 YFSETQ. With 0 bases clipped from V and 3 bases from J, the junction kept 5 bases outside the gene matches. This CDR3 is CASSLVSGEYYEQYF. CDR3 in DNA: TGCGCCAGCAGCTTGGTTAGCGGGGAATACTACGAGCAGTACTTC.

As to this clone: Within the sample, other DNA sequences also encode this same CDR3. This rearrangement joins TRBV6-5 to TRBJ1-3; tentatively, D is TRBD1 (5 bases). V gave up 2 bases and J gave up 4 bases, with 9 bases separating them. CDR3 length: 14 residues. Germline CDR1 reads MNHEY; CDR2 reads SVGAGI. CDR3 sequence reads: CASSYGRAGNTIYF. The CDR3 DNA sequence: TGTGCCAGCAGTTACGGCAGGGCAGGAAACACCATATATTTT.

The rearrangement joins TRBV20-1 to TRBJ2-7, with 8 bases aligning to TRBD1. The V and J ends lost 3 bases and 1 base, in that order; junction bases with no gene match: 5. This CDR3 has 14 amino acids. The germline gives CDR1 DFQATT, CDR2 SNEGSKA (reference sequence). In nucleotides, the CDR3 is TGCAGTGCTAGTGGACAGGGCGCTTCCTACGAGCAGTACTTC. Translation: CSASGQGASYEQYF.

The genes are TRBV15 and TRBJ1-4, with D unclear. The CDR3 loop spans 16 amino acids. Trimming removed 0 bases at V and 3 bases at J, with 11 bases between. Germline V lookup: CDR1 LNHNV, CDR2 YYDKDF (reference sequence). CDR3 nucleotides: TGTGCCACCAGCAGAGATCTAGGCAGGCCTAATGAAAAACTGTTTTTT. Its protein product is CATSRDLGRPNEKLFF.

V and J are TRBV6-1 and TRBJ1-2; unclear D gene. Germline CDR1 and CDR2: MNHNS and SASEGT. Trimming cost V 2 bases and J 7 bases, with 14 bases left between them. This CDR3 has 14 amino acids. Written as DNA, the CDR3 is TGTGCCAGCAGTGAAACCACCCGAGGACGTGGCTACACCTTC. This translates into CASSETTRGRGYTF.